This T cell receptor (beta chain) was sequenced during a study of blood T cell repertoires in COVID-19. At the level of the study: Acute and convalescent COVID-19 specimens originated in the United States, Italy and Spain. T cells, B-cell-depleted T cells, or PBMCs supplied cDNA or gDNA.

Authors' methods: The assay estimated nucleated cells by amplifying reference gene primers. The method was immunoSEQ multiplex PCR; TCRdb's version includes in-frame clones alone and lacks a portion of them. D and trimming come from the DNA, and the V and J calls and clone size come from that table. The data show 110,000 or so clones, around 87% seen once. Trimming left V 4 bases short and J 4 bases short, with 10 bases between. Germline V CDR1 and CDR2: SGHVS, FQNEAQ. The CDR3 loop spans 13 amino acids. This chain links TRBV7-8 with TRBJ1-1; possible D gene TRBD1, 6 bases. The receptor's source is a human donor in a cohort sampled during active COVID-19. The sample taken for sequencing was peripheral blood. Written as DNA, the CDR3 is TGTGCCAGCAGCTCGAACAGGGTCACTGAAGCTTTCTTT. Translated: CASSSNRVTEAFF.